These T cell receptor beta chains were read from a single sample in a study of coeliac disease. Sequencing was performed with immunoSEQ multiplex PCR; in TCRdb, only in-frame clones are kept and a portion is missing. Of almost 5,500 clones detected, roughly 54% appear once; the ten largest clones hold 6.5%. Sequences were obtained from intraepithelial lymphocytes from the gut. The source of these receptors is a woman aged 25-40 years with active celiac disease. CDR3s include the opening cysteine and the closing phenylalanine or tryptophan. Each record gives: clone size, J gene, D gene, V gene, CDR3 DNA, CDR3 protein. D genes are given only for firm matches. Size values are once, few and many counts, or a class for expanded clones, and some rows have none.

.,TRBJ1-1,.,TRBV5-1,TGCGCCAGCAGCGGCCAGGACATGAACACTGAAGCTTTCTTT,CASSGQDMNTEAFF
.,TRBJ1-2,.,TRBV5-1,TGCGCCAGCAGCTTGGGCGGGGGCGGCTACACCTTC,CASSLGGGGYTF
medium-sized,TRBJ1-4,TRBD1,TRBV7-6,TGTGCCAGCAGCTTAGCGGCGACACAGGGGACTAATGAAAAACTGTTTTTT,CASSLAATQGTNEKLFF
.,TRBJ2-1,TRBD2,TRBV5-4,TGTGCCAGCGGAAGACCCGGGACTAGCCTTCGTGTAAGCGGTAATGAGCAGTTCTTC,CASGRPGTSLRVSGNEQFF
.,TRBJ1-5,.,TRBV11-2,TGTGCCAGCAGCTTATCAGGGTTGGATCAGCCCCAGCATTTT,CASSLSGLDQPQHF
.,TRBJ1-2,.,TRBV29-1,TGCAGCGCCGACACCACTGACCGACCATCTTTCTATGGCTACACCTTC,CSADTTDRPSFYGYTF
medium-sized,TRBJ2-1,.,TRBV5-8,TGTGCCAGCAGCTTGGACGGTAACGGACACGATGAGCAGTTCTTC,CASSLDGNGHDEQFF
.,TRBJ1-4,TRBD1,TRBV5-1,TGCGCCAGCAGAGGGGATGGGACAGGTTCTGAAAAACTGTTTTTT,CASRGDGTGSEKLFF
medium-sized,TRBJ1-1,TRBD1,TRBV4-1,TGCGCCAGCAGCCAACTCCGACAGGGCGGCCCGAACACTGAAGCTTTCTTT,CASSQLRQGGPNTEAFF
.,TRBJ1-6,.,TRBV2,TGTGCCAGCAGACAGAGCTCCTATAATTCACCCCTCCACTTT,CASRQSSYNSPLHF
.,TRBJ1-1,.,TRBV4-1,TGCGCCAGCAGCCAAGGGACACAGAACACTGAAGCTTTCTTT,CASSQGTQNTEAFF
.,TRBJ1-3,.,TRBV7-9,TGTGCCAGCAGCTACGAGTCCGTCGGAAACACCATATATTTT,CASSYESVGNTIYF
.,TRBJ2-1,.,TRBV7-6,TGTGCCAGCAGCTTAGCAACTCTCGCGTCCTACAATGAGCAGTTCTTC,CASSLATLASYNEQFF
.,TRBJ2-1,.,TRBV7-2,TGTGCCAGCAGCTTAGTGGCAGGGATAACCTACAATGAGCAGTTCTTC,CASSLVAGITYNEQFF
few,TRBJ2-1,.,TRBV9,TGTGCCAGCAGCCCCCGCAGGACAGTTTACAATGAGCAGTTCTTC,CASSPRRTVYNEQFF
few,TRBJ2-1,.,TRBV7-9,.,CASSFGRGALVLFF
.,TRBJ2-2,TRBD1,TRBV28,TGTGCCAGCAGAGCGACAGGGGCGTGGACCGGGGAGCTGTTTTTT,CASRATGAWTGELFF
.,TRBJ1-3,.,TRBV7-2,TGTGCCAGCAGCTTGGGGGGAGGAAACACCATATATTTT,CASSLGGGNTIYF
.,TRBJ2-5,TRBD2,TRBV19,TGTGCCAGTAGTATACTACGTAGCGGGCTACAAGAGACCCAGTACTTC,CASSILRSGLQETQYF
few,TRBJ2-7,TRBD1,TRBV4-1,TGCGCCAGCAGGGACAGGTCGGGCACCTACGAGCAGTACTTC,CASRDRSGTYEQYF
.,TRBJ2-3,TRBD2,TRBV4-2,TGTGCCAGCGGCCTAGCGGGGGCCACAGATACGCAGTATTTT,CASGLAGATDTQYF
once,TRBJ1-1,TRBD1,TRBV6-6,TGTGCCAGCAGTTTCCCGACAGGGTCGAACACTGAAGCTTTCTTT,CASSFPTGSNTEAFF